This T cell receptor beta chain was captured by sequencing in a study of shared clonotypes between healthy human individuals. General study findings and limits: The study found about 5% of naive CD4 clonotypes shared across a few donors.

Combining CD45RO+ cells with CCR7-negative CD45RA+ TemRA cells gave CD8 memory. The DNA input per sorted-subset replicate PCR was 200 ng, corresponding to some 30,000 T cell genomes. Authors' processing steps: For the immunoSEQ data, sequences were junction-only without quality scores, so filtering differed. Only in-frame clones appear in the TCRdb table, and some are missing; sequencing was by immunoSEQ multiplex PCR. V and J calls and clone size are given by that table; D and trimming were obtained from the DNA. The data show approximately 710,000 clones, less than 95% seen once. As for this clone: As yet, its antigen is unknown.

Germline CDR1 and CDR2: SEHNR and FQNEAQ (reference sequence). The CDR3 runs to 15 residues. With 4 bases clipped from V and 2 bases from J, the junction kept 6 bases outside the gene matches. Sequencing was carried out using memory CD8+ T cells from PBMCs. Subset given: CD45RO+ cells pooled with CCR7-negative TemRA cells. This receptor was taken from a man aged 18 to 30 in good health. Some clones in this sample may be carry-over from other donors' samples. This chain uses TRBV7-9 with TRBJ1-1, with 8 bases that match TRBD1. For the CDR3, the DNA is TGTGCCAGCAGCTCATCGGACAGGGCTAACACTGAAGCTTTCTTT. Protein product: CASSSSDRANTEAFF. Drawing the rest from reference TRBV7-9 and TRBJ1-1, the complete variable domain is DTGVSQNPRHKITKRGQNVTFRCDPISEHNRLYWYRQTLGQGPEFLTYFQNEAQLEKSRLLSDRFSAERPKGSFSTLEIQRTEQGDSAMYLCASSSSDRANTEAFFGQGTRLTVV.